Listed below are T cell receptor beta chains from one sample, sequenced in a study of blood T cell repertoires in COVID-19. TCRdb's copy holds only in-frame clones and misses some; the assay was immunoSEQ multiplex PCR. The sample gives about 180,000 clones, 60% to 80% of which show up once; around 14% is in the top ten. Sequencing was carried out using PBMCs or T cells enriched from blood (not recorded which). All receptors derive from a man in his sixties who had been exposed to COVID-19. CDR3s leave out the opening cysteine and the closing phenylalanine or tryptophan.

V gene	J gene	CDR3 protein
TRBV25-1	TRBJ2-2	ASSELGQSNTGELF
TRBV9	TRBJ1-1	ASSSLGVNTEAF
TRBV10-2	TRBJ2-3	ASTVADTQY
TRBV5-4	TRBJ2-3	ASEPLVLAGTLRAVDTQY
TRBV7-2	TRBJ2-1	ASSLLAGGPSNEQF
TRBV25-1	TRBJ1-4	ASSERGWEKLF
TRBV15	TRBJ2-1	ATSRDPLARNEQF
TRBV19	TRBJ1-1	ASSISGLSNTEAF
TRBV3-1/TRBV3-2	TRBJ2-1	ASSHLTGVPYNEQF
TRBV11-3	TRBJ1-3	ASSRRGPGNTIY
TRBV9	TRBJ2-5	ASSVNTGAQY
TRBV30	TRBJ2-7	AWRRASGRALEQY
TRBV20-1	TRBJ2-4	SASTGALTAPKNIQY
TRBV9	TRBJ2-2	ASSKSGRETGELF
TRBV7-2	TRBJ1-1	ASSLVGANTEAF
TRBV5-1	TRBJ1-2	ASSLDSKKFYGYT
TRBV28	TRBJ1-6	ASSLVPGNSPLH
TRBV24-1	TRBJ2-5	ATSDRTSGMLETQY
TRBV27	TRBJ2-1	ASSLGLATPNF
TRBV6-5	TRBJ1-2	ASSFTGPNYGYT
TRBV27	TRBJ1-3	ASSLRGPGNTIY
TRBV6-5	TRBJ2-7	ASRTVGQAEQY
TRBV14	TRBJ1-2	ASSPGQLYGYT
TRBV7-9	TRBJ1-1	ASSEDLLNTEAF
TRBV27	TRBJ2-2	ASSPPGSYGELF
TRBV6-5	TRBJ2-2	ASSAESGRTGELF
TRBV29-1	TRBJ2-3	SVQTRAGGESDTQY
TRBV6-4	TRBJ1-1	ASRGQGTNTEAF
TRBV30	TRBJ2-7	AWNNPGTGGDEQY
TRBV5-1	TRBJ2-7	ASSAWGEFSYEQY
TRBV18	TRBJ2-7	ASSPRRWTSGLTYEQY